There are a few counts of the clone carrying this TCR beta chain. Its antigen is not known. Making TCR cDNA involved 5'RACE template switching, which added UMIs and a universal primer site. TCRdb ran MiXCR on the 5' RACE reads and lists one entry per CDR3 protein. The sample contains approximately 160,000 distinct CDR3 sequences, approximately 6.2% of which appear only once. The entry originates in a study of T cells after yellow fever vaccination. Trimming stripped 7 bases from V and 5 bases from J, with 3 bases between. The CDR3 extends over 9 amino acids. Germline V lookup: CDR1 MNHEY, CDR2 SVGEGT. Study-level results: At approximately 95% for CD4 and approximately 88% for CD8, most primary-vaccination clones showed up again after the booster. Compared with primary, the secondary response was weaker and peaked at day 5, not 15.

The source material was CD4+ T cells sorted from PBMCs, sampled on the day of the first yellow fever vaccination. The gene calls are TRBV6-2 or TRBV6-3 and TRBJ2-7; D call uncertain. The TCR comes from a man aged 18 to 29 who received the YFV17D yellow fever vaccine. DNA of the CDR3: TGTGCCAGCATTAACGAGCAGTACTTC. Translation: CASINEQYF.